This T cell receptor (beta chain) emerged from a study of blood T cell repertoires in COVID-19. The CDR3 runs 15 residues. Germline assignment: CDR1 LGHNT and CDR2 FRNRAP. V was shortened by 1 base and J by 7 bases, with 14 bases between the two germline ends. Data came from immunoSEQ multiplex PCR; TCRdb stores just in-frame clones and leaves some out. The table lists around 190,000 clones, around 83% of them singletons. Material for sequencing was peripheral blood. The clonotype was recovered from a woman in her sixties with acute or convalescent COVID-19. The chain links TRBV12-5 to TRBJ1-5; D may be TRBD1 (6 bases). As DNA, the CDR3 is TGTGCTAGTGGTTTGGGACTACAGGGAAGCCAGCCCCAGCATTTT. Translated: CASGLGLQGSQPQHF.